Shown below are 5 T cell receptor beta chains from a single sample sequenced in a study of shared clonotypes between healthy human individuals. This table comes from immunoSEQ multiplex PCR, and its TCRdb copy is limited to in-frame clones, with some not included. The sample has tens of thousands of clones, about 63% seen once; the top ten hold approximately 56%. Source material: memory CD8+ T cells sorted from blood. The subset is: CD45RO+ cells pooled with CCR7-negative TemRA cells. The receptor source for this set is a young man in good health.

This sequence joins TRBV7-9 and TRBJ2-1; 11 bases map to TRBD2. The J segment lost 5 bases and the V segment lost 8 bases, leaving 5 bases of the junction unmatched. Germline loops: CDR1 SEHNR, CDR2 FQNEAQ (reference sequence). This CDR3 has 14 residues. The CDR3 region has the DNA TGTGCCAGCCGACTAGCGGGGCAAAACAATGAGCAGTTCTTC. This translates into CASRLAGQNNEQFF.

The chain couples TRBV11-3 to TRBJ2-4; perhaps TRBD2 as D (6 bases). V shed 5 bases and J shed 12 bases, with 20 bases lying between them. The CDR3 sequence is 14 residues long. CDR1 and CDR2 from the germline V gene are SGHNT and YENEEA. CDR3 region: CASSAPGLNSNQYF. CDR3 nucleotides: TGTGCCAGCAGCGCTCCGGGACTCAATAGTAATCAGTACTTC.

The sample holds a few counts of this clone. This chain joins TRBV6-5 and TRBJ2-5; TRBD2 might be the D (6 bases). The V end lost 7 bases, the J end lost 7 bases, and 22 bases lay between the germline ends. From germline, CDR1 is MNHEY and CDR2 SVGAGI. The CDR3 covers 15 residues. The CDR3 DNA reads TGTGCCAGCACCCACGTTTGGGGGGAGGTGGGGACCCAGTACTTC. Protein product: CASTHVWGEVGTQYF.

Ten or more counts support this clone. This CDR3 is CASSPNSGDQPQHF. CDR3 DNA sequence: TGCGCCAGCAGCCCGAACTCAGGGGATCAGCCCCAGCATTTT. The chain combines TRBV4-1 with TRBJ1-5; perhaps TRBD1 as D (6 bases). This CDR3 is 14 amino acids long. Germline CDR1 MGHRA, CDR2 YSYEKL. With 4 bases removed from V and 5 bases from J, the gap between germline ends came to 12 bases.

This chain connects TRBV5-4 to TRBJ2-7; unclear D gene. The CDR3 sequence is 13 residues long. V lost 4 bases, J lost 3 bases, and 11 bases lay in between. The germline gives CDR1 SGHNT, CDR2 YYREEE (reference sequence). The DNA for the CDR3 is TGTGCCAGCAGCCCGAGCTCAGACTACGAGCAGTACTTC. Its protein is CASSPSSDYEQYF.